These T cell receptor beta chains were read from a single sample in a study of identifying expanded T cells in peripheral blood. Some clones are missing from TCRdb's copy, which holds only in-frame ones; the method was immunoSEQ multiplex PCR. This table holds more than 95,000 clones, about 80% found once. The sequenced sample was blood. The source is a person aged 18 to 70 in good health. Both conserved end residues are part of each CDR3. D genes are given only for firm matches. The listing skips clone size in some rows; elsewhere it reads once, few, many or a size class.

.	.	15	TRBV27	TRBJ1-4	CASSRDIATNEKLFF	TGTGCCAGCAGTCGGGACATTGCAACTAATGAAAAACTGTTTTTT
.	.	16	TRBV4-3	TRBJ2-7	CASSQDRGQGSYEQYF	TGCGCCAGCAGCCAAGATAGAGGGCAGGGTTCCTACGAGCAGTACTTC
.	.	13	TRBV27	TRBJ1-1	CASSFRVWTEAFF	TGTGCCAGCAGTTTTAGGGTATGGACTGAAGCTTTCTTT
.	.	15	TRBV11-2	TRBJ1-1	CASSLETGVYTEAFF	TGTGCCAGCAGCCTAGAAACTGGGGTTTACACTGAAGCTTTCTTT
.	once	16	TRBV13	TRBJ2-2	CASSSQVRTNTGELFF	TGTGCCAGCAGCTCCCAGGTGCGGACCAACACCGGGGAGCTGTTTTTT
TRBD1	once	19	TRBV7-8	TRBJ1-3	CASSPIRDRILLSGNTIYF	TGTGCCAGCAGCCCAATCCGGGACAGGATTCTCCTCTCTGGAAACACCATATATTTT
.	.	16	TRBV7-9	TRBJ2-7	CASSLVPGGPVYEQYF	TGTGCCAGCAGCTTAGTTCCGGGCGGGCCGGTATACGAGCAGTACTTC
TRBD1	.	16	TRBV25-1	TRBJ1-1	CASSGRRDSLNTEAFF	TGTGCCAGCAGTGGACGAAGGGACAGTTTGAACACTGAAGCTTTCTTT
.	.	14	TRBV10-3	TRBJ2-1	CAISPQSSYNEQFF	TGTGCCATCAGCCCTCAGAGCTCCTACAATGAGCAGTTCTTC
.	.	14	TRBV6-5	TRBJ2-1	CASSLTPRGDEQFF	TGTGCCAGCAGTTTGACCCCCAGGGGAGACGAGCAGTTCTTC
.	.	14	TRBV7-2	TRBJ2-5	CASSDLARQETQYF	TGTGCCAGCAGCGACCTGGCGAGACAAGAGACCCAGTACTTC
.	.	15	TRBV9	TRBJ2-6	CASSDQSSGANVLTF	TGTGCCAGCAGCGATCAGAGCTCTGGGGCCAACGTCCTGACTTTC
.	few	14	TRBV6-1	TRBJ2-6	CASSFVSGANVLTF	TGTGCCAGCAGTTTTGTTTCTGGGGCCAACGTCCTGACTTTC
.	.	11	TRBV30	TRBJ2-5	CAWSRGETQYF	TGTGCCTGGAGCAGGGGAGAGACCCAGTACTTC
.	.	12	TRBV5-5	TRBJ1-1	CASSLENGEAFF	TGTGCCAGCAGCTTGGAGAACGGTGAAGCTTTCTTT
.	.	12	TRBV6-6	TRBJ2-2	CATLQGTGELFF	TGTGCCACACTACAGGGAACCGGGGAGCTGTTTTTT
.	.	15	TRBV10-2	TRBJ2-7	CASSESRAPRDPGSF	TGCGCCAGCAGTGAGTCGAGGGCTCCCCGCGACCCGGGGAGCTTC
TRBD1	.	15	TRBV6-5	TRBJ2-7	CASRPPGTGSYEQYF	TGTGCCAGCAGACCCCCCGGGACAGGGAGCTACGAGCAGTACTTC
.	few	12	TRBV9	TRBJ1-1	CASSVENTEAFF	TGTGCCAGCAGCGTAGAGAACACTGAAGCTTTCTTT
TRBD1	.	15	TRBV4-3	TRBJ2-7	CASSQSYRGTYEQYF	TGCGCCAGCAGCCAAAGCTACAGGGGGACCTACGAGCAGTACTTC
.	once	15	TRBV5-1	TRBJ2-3	CASSLRGPSTDTQYF	TGCGCCAGCAGCTTGAGGGGTCCTAGCACAGATACGCAGTATTTT
TRBD1	.	16	TRBV7-9	TRBJ1-5	CASSLSGTGPGQPQHF	TGTGCCAGCAGCCTTAGCGGGACAGGGCCGGGACAGCCCCAGCATTTT
.	.	15	TRBV19	TRBJ2-2	CASRPPGGNTGELFF	TGTGCCAGTCGGCCACCGGGGGGCAACACCGGGGAGCTGTTTTTT
TRBD1	.	15	TRBV5-4	TRBJ2-7	CASSSDRGPSYEQYF	TGTGCCAGCAGCTCGGACAGGGGCCCCAGCTACGAGCAGTACTTC